What follows are 29 T cell receptor beta chains derived from one specimen sequenced in a study of blood T cell repertoires in COVID-19. The protocol was immunoSEQ multiplex PCR, while the TCRdb copy is restricted to in-frame clones and leaves out a portion. The data contain over 130,000 clones, less than 90% of them singletons. Sequencing input: peripheral blood. The receptors stem from a man younger than 40 with COVID-19, enrolled during active disease.

The J gene is TRBJ1-4, the V gene TRBV25-1; D gene uncertain. Germline V gene data show CDR1 as MGHDK and CDR2 as SYGVNS. The V gene lost 1 base and the J gene lost 4 bases, with 10 bases spanning the gap. This CDR3 comprises 15 residues. CDR3 in amino acids: CASSESGQVNEKLFF. For the CDR3, the DNA is TGTGCCAGCAGTGAATCTGGGCAGGTTAATGAAAAACTGTTTTTT.

V gene TRBV19 combines with J gene TRBJ1-1; D ambiguous. This CDR3 contains 14 residues. Per germline, CDR1 LNHDA and CDR2 SQIVND (reference sequence). Trimming removed 10 bases at V and 1 base at J, with 16 bases between. CDR3 DNA: TGTGCCACCTTAACTCGCCGAGGGAACACTGAAGCTTTCTTT. Amino acids: CATLTRRGNTEAFF.

The genes are TRBV4-1 and TRBJ2-5; 10 bases agree with TRBD2. Germline CDR1 is MGHRA and CDR2 is YSYEKL. V lost 1 base, J lost 4 bases, and 6 bases stayed unmatched. This CDR3 region has 16 residues. The DNA of the CDR3 is TGCGCCAGCAGCCAAGGTAGCGGGAGGCTAGGAGAGACCCAGTACTTC. Its translation: CASSQGSGRLGETQYF.

This sequence joins TRBV7-2 and TRBJ1-2; weak D call: TRBD1 (5 bases). The CDR3 runs 14 residues. Trimming removed 5 bases at V and 7 bases at J, with 17 bases between. Per germline, CDR1 SGHTA and CDR2 FQGNSA. CDR3 loop: CASSPASDTSGYTF. As DNA, the CDR3 is TGTGCCAGCAGCCCAGCTTCGGACACCTCTGGCTACACCTTC.

The rearrangement uses TRBV3-1 (or the pseudogene TRBV3-2) and TRBJ1-2; 9 bases are a match to TRBD1. The CDR3 has 13 residues. From germline, CDR1 is LGHDT and CDR2 YNNKEL (reference sequence). V shed 1 base and J 8 bases; nucleotides not matched to a gene: 2. In nucleotides, the CDR3 is TGTGCCAGCAGCCAAGGACAGGGGGAGGGCTACACCTTC. It translates to CASSQGQGEGYTF.

J is TRBJ1-5 and V is TRBV7-8; D ambiguous. The CDR3 covers 14 residues. Trimming pared 5 bases from V and 4 bases from J, leaving 12 bases between. Germline V gene lookup returns CDR1 SGHVS and CDR2 FQNEAQ. In DNA form, the CDR3 reads TGTGCCAGCAGCCCGCGGGTCCTGAATCAGCCCCAGCATTTT. Protein product: CASSPRVLNQPQHF.

The V and J genes are TRBV27 and TRBJ2-2; 7 nucleotides agree with TRBD1. The CDR3 has 15 amino acids. In germline, CDR1 is MNHEY, CDR2 SMNVEV (reference sequence). With 4 bases clipped from V and 0 bases from J, the junction kept 2 bases outside the gene matches. CDR3 sequence: CASSSGQPNTGELFF. The DNA for the CDR3 is TGTGCCAGCAGTTCGGGACAGCCGAACACCGGGGAGCTGTTTTTT.

Comment on this clone: The junction and the germline gene differ at one end; a read error may be behind it. This sequence joins TRBV30 and TRBJ2-7, with 8 nucleotides matching TRBD2. Germline V CDR1 and CDR2: GTSNPN, SVGIG (reference sequence). The CDR3 has 13 amino acids. This CDR3 reads CAWSVGFLDGRGF. The CDR3 nucleotides are TGTGCCTGGAGTGTAGGTTTCTTGGACGGGAGGGGCTTC.

The chain links TRBV24-1 to TRBJ2-3, with 9 bases fitting TRBD2. This CDR3 contains 14 residues. Per germline, CDR1 KGHDR and CDR2 SFDVKD. V dropped 10 bases and J dropped 1; count of bases not matched to a gene: 5. CDR3 protein: CATGLAVGTDTQYF. The CDR3 DNA is TGTGCCACGGGACTAGCCGTCGGCACAGATACGCAGTATTTT.

The chain combines TRBV20-1 with TRBJ2-1; 9 bases are shared with TRBD2. CDR1 and CDR2 from the germline V gene are DFQATT and SNEGSKA (reference sequence). V dropped 3 bases and J dropped 2; count of bases not matched to a gene: 8. The CDR3 runs 16 residues. CDR3 sequence reads: CSASAAGGRAYNEQFF. The DNA for the CDR3 is TGCAGTGCTAGTGCGGCTGGCGGGAGGGCCTACAATGAGCAGTTCTTC.

The V gene is TRBV20-1, the J gene TRBJ2-7, with D unclear. The germline gives CDR1 DFQATT, CDR2 SNEGSKA (reference sequence). Trimming cost V 3 bases and J 2 bases, with 17 bases left between them. The CDR3 has 15 residues. This chain's CDR3 is CSASRPGYLTYEQYF. The CDR3 DNA reads TGCAGTGCTAGTCGTCCCGGTTATCTTACCTACGAGCAGTACTTC.

The chain employs TRBV19 and TRBJ2-5; 12 nucleotides match TRBD1. Germline CDR1 and CDR2: LNHDA and SQIVND (reference sequence). CDR3 length: 14 residues. Trimming removed 9 bases from V and 5 bases from J; junction bases left unmatched: 7. The CDR3 nucleotides are TGTGCCAGCCGGGACAGGGGGCGCGGGGAGACCCAGTACTTC. It codes for CASRDRGRGETQYF. The complete variable domain, with remaining parts taken from reference TRBV19 and TRBJ2-5, reads DGGITQSPKYLFRKEGQNVTLSCEQNLNHDAMYWYRQDPGQGLRLIYYSQIVNDFQKGDIAEGYSVSREKKESFPLTVTSAQKNPTAFYLCASRDRGRGETQYFGPGTRLLVL.

This clone was found many times. The chain uses TRBV7-2 and TRBJ1-2, with unresolved D. Germline assignment: CDR1 SGHTA and CDR2 FQGNSA. CDR3 size: 15 residues. V dropped 1 base and J dropped 8 bases, with 17 bases sitting between them. In DNA form, the CDR3 reads TGTGCCAGCAGCTTAGACCCTTCCGGCGGGAGGGGCTACACCTTC. Protein: CASSLDPSGGRGYTF.

This clone appeared a single time. The chain uses TRBV14 and TRBJ2-3, with TRBD2 matching 10 bases. V trimming: 4 bases; J trimming: 0 bases; junction bases outside the gene matches: 7. CDR3 length: 17 residues. Germline V lookup: CDR1 SGHDN, CDR2 FVKESK. The CDR3 DNA follows: TGTGCCAGCAGCCGCCGGTTGACTAGCGGGAGCACAGATACGCAGTATTTT. Protein sequence: CASSRRLTSGSTDTQYF.

The chain couples TRBV19 to TRBJ2-7; 7 nucleotides align to TRBD2. The V gene's germline CDR1 is LNHDA and CDR2 SQIVND (reference sequence). V trimming: 6 bases; J trimming: 7 bases; junction bases outside the gene matches: 12. The CDR3 runs to 14 residues. Here the CDR3 reads CASSRGGDSNEQYF. The CDR3 bases are TGTGCCAGTAGCCGTGGGGGGGATTCCAATGAGCAGTACTTC.

This clone was detected only once. The V gene is TRBV10-2, the J gene TRBJ1-1; no definite D call. From germline, CDR1 is WSHSY and CDR2 SAAADI. The ends were cut back, 7 bases at V and 1 base at J, with 13 bases in the middle. The CDR3 has 14 residues. CDR3 sequence reads: CASNNGRGNTEAFF. CDR3 nucleotides: TGCGCCAGCAATAACGGCAGAGGGAACACTGAAGCTTTCTTT.

This chain joins TRBV7-9 and TRBJ2-7; possibly TRBD1 for D (5 bases). The CDR3 loop spans 13 amino acids. Per the germline V gene, CDR1 is SEHNR and CDR2 is FQNEAQ (reference sequence). V was clipped by 3 bases and J by 2 bases, with 8 bases between them. The CDR3 nucleotides are TGTGCCAGCAGCTTCGACAGCCCCTACGAGCAGTACTTC. It codes for CASSFDSPYEQYF.

The V call is TRBV30, the J call TRBJ1-2; D is undetermined. The CDR3 totals 14 residues. The V and J ends lost 0 bases and 1 base respectively, with 9 bases between them. CDR1 is GTSNPN and CDR2 is SVGIG in the germline V gene (reference sequence). The CDR3 sequence is CAWSVSHHNYGYTF. CDR3 coding DNA: TGTGCCTGGAGTGTGTCACACCATAACTATGGCTACACCTTC.

V and J are TRBV18 and TRBJ2-5; 7 bases are a match to TRBD2. V lost 3 bases and J lost 5; bases outside the gene matches: 3. CDR1 KGHSH and CDR2 LQKENI come from the germline V gene. The CDR3 totals 13 residues. In nucleotides, the CDR3 is TGTGCCAGCTCACCTAATAGCGGGGAGACCCAGTACTTC. Translating gives CASSPNSGETQYF. The full variable domain, completed using reference TRBV18 and TRBJ2-5, is NAGVMQNPRHLVRRRGQEARLRCSPMKGHSHVYWYRQLPEEGLKFMVYLQKENIIDESGMPKERFSAEFPKEGPSILRIQQVVRGDSAAYFCASSPNSGETQYFGPGTRLLVL.

The chain is built from TRBV2 and TRBJ1-1; tentative D call: TRBD1 (5 bases). CDR1 SNHLY and CDR2 FYNNEI come from the germline V gene. The CDR3 sequence is 14 residues long. V lost 1 base and J 2 bases, leaving 8 bases between the germline ends. For the CDR3, the DNA is TGTGCCAGCAGTGAAGACAGGTTCAACACTGAAGCTTTCTTT. Encoded protein: CASSEDRFNTEAFF.

In this sample, this clone turned up a few times. The V and J genes are TRBV7-2 and TRBJ2-6, with D maybe TRBD2 (5 bases). The CDR3 extends over 16 amino acids. The V gene's germline CDR1 is SGHTA and CDR2 FQGNSA. The V gene lost 6 bases and the J gene lost 1 base, with 13 bases spanning the gap. This CDR3 is CASRPTRGSGANVLTF. The CDR3 DNA follows: TGTGCCAGCAGACCGACGAGAGGGTCTGGGGCCAACGTCCTGACTTTC.

J is TRBJ1-1 and V is TRBV29-1, with D possibly being TRBD1 (6 bases). Germline V CDR1 and CDR2: SQVTM, ANQGSEA. Deletions cut 7 bases from V and 2 bases from J, with 11 bases between. The CDR3 runs to 12 residues. CDR3 region: CSAWDTNTEAFF. The DNA for the CDR3 is TGCAGCGCCTGGGACACCAACACTGAAGCTTTCTTT. Full variable domain (missing parts from reference TRBV29-1 and TRBJ1-1): SAVISQKPSRDICQRGTSLTIQCQVDSQVTMMFWYRQQPGQSLTLIATANQGSEATYESGFVIDKFPISRPNLTFSTLTVSNMSPEDSSIYLCSAWDTNTEAFFGQGTRLTVV.

As regards this clone: One junction end does not reproduce the germline sequence, and a read error may be involved. This sample includes further DNA sequences coding for the same CDR3. V gene TRBV7-7 combines with J gene TRBJ2-3; 8 bases agree with TRBD2. This CDR3 spans 15 amino acids. CDR1 is SSHAT and CDR2 is FNYEAQ in the germline V gene (reference sequence). CDR3 in amino acids: CASSADGGAGDTQYF. The DNA of the CDR3 is TGTGCTAGCAGCGCCGATGGGGGAGCGGGAGATACGCAATATTTT.

V gene TRBV3-1 (or the pseudogene TRBV3-2) combines with J gene TRBJ1-1; 7 nucleotides align to TRBD1. V shed 1 base and J 4 bases; nucleotides not matched to a gene: 12. The CDR3 covers 17 residues. Germline V CDR1 and CDR2: LGHDT, YNNKEL (reference sequence). CDR3 in DNA: TGTGCCAGCAGCCAAGGCTTCCTAGGGGGCAAACGCACTGAAGCTTTCTTT. It is translated as CASSQGFLGGKRTEAFF.

This chain connects TRBV9 to TRBJ2-3, with a weak D call TRBD2 (6 bases). Germline loops: CDR1 SGDLS, CDR2 YYNGEE. V was cut by 3 bases and J by 1 base, with 18 bases left in between. This CDR3 spans 17 amino acids. CDR3 bases: TGTGCCAGCAGCGCCCACCTGGAGGGCGGCCGCACAGATACGCAGTATTTT. This gives the protein CASSAHLEGGRTDTQYF.

V gene TRBV28 combines with J gene TRBJ2-1; tentatively, D is TRBD2 (6 bases). Germline-derived CDR1 and CDR2 are MDHEN and SYDVKM. The V and J ends lost 3 bases and 5 bases respectively, with 14 bases between them. The CDR3 length is 15 residues. CDR3 residues: CASSFRLVFHNEQFF. The CDR3 DNA sequence: TGTGCCAGCAGTTTCCGACTAGTTTTTCACAATGAGCAGTTCTTC.

The chain carries TRBV6-2 or TRBV6-3 and TRBJ1-1; D is perhaps TRBD1 (5 bases). The V end lost 4 bases, the J end lost 7 bases, and 7 bases lay between the germline ends. The CDR3 is made up of 11 amino acids. CDR1 and CDR2 from the germline V gene are MNHEY and SVGEGT. The CDR3 coding sequence is TGTGCCAGCAGTTGGGGCAGTGAAGCTTTCTTT. Its translation: CASSWGSEAFF.

The J gene is TRBJ2-1, the V gene TRBV12-5; a weak D match, TRBD2 (6 bases). Looked up from germline, CDR1 is LGHNT and CDR2 is FRNRAP. Trimming removed 1 base at V and 8 bases at J, with 15 bases between. The CDR3 spans 15 residues. Here the CDR3 reads CASGLGGTPRDEQFF. In nucleotides, the CDR3 is TGTGCTAGTGGTTTGGGCGGGACCCCCAGGGATGAGCAGTTCTTC.

The chain uses TRBV7-2 and TRBJ2-3; D gene unclear. Trimming removed 4 bases at V and 3 bases at J, with 5 bases between. The V gene's germline CDR1 is SGHTA and CDR2 FQGNSA. The length of the CDR3 is 12 residues. The CDR3: CASSSYTDTQYF. The CDR3 DNA sequence: TGTGCCAGCAGCTCCTATACAGATACGCAGTATTTT.